This T cell receptor beta chain was observed in a study of shared clonotypes between healthy human individuals. Worth noting for this clone: A much larger clonotype is one base distant, so this may be a read error.

Donors were healthy HIV-negative adults without recent acute infections or vaccinations. Unsorted PBMC DNA went through sequencing on ten immunoSEQ deep assay plates. Original methodology: With immunoSEQ giving junction-only sequences and no quality scores, filtering differed. Generated by immunoSEQ multiplex PCR, the TCRdb table keeps only in-frame clones and is missing some. V, J and clone size are taken as reported in that table, and D and trimming were inferred from the DNA itself. This sample yields about 470,000 clones, of which 70% to 80% are seen a single time; 13% belongs to the top ten. Germline V lookup: CDR1 SGHRS, CDR2 YFSETQ. This CDR3 is 14 amino acids long. V shed 0 bases, J shed 4 bases, and the junction held 1 base outside the gene matches.

The chain has TRBV5-1 and TRBJ1-2; the match to TRBD1 covers 9 bases. Sequenced sample: PBMCs. The receptor was derived from a woman aged 40 to 55 in good health. Some clones in this sample may be carry-over from other donors' samples. CDR3 region: CASSLGTGAYGYTF. Here the CDR3 DNA reads TGCGCCAGCAGCTTGGGGACAGGGGCCTATGGCTACACCTTC.